This T cell receptor beta chain appears in the sequencing data of a study of blood T cell repertoires in COVID-19. Study information: From T cells, B-cell-depleted T cells, or PBMCs came the material, which was cDNA or gDNA.

This CDR3 spans 14 amino acids. Between the trimmed V and J ends, which lost 7 bases and 6 bases, there was a span of 16 bases. The germline V gene has CDR1 LNHDA and CDR2 SQIVND (reference sequence). Assay: immunoSEQ multiplex PCR; the TCRdb copy retains only in-frame clones and omits some. The top ten hold approximately 1% of the sample, which has fewer than 500,000 clones, around 84% seen once. V usage is TRBV19 and J usage is TRBJ1-3, with D perhaps matching TRBD1 (6 bases). The clonotype comes from a human donor with acute or convalescent COVID-19. The donor label of this sample is uncertain. The material sequenced was peripheral blood. CDR3 DNA: TGTGCCAGTAAGCGGGGGGCGAAATCAAACACCATATATTTT. Its protein product is CASKRGAKSNTIYF. The full variable domain, completed using reference TRBV19 and TRBJ1-3, is DGGITQSPKYLFRKEGQNVTLSCEQNLNHDAMYWYRQDPGQGLRLIYYSQIVNDFQKGDIAEGYSVSREKKESFPLTVTSAQKNPTAFYLCASKRGAKSNTIYFGEGSWLTVV.